This TCR beta chain derives from a study of blood T cell repertoires in COVID-19. Whole-study context: The United States, Italy and Spain supplied acute and convalescent COVID-19 samples. Sample material is recorded as cDNA or gDNA derived from T cells, B-cell-depleted T cells, or PBMCs.

TCRdb's table, derived via immunoSEQ multiplex PCR, lists solely in-frame clones and lacks some. The sample includes 150,000 to 200,000 clones, around 80% seen only once; the top ten take roughly 6.9%. This clone is a singleton in its sample. The sample was peripheral blood. The clonotype originates from a human donor with acute or convalescent COVID-19. The donor label of this sample is uncertain.

The CDR3 DNA reads TGTGCCAGCAGTTACTCGCGGGTTAGCTCCTACGAGCAGTACTTC. It yields the protein CASSYSRVSSYEQYF. The genes are TRBV6-5 and TRBJ2-7, with D perhaps TRBD2 (5 bases). Trimming removed 0 bases from V and 0 bases from J, with 9 bases in between. The CDR3 totals 15 residues. The germline V gene encodes CDR1 MNHEY and CDR2 SVGAGI.